This TCR beta chain is drawn from a study of T cells in Graves' hyperthyroidism and ophthalmopathy. As to this clonotype: Its cognate antigen is unknown.

Lactation, pregnancy, other autoimmune disease or uncontrolled infection excluded patients. Clinical symptoms, serum thyroxine, TRAb, thyroid ultrasound and orbital computed tomography established diagnosis. Study results and caveats: By a 13 V-J model, ophthalmopathy was set apart from stable hyperthyroidism. In the blood, most expanded thyroid clonotypes above 0.001 appeared as well.

V lost 6 bases to trimming and J lost 8 bases; unmatched junction nucleotides: 8. CDR3 length: 12 residues. The germline V gene has CDR1 DFQATT and CDR2 SNEGSKA (reference sequence). Researchers amplified the TCR beta CDR3 regions from RNA transcripts. The TCR CDR3 was amplified in a first-round RT-PCR using the HTBI primer set. TCRdb reprocessed the multiplex PCR reads via MiXCR and lists one record per CDR3 protein. Of some 270,000 distinct CDR3 sequences listed, approximately 15% are singletons. Material: blood. This chain joins TRBV20-1 and TRBJ1-2, with 8 positions matching TRBD1. The TCR was taken from a woman aged 40 to 50 with Graves' hyperthyroidism. CDR3 bases: TGCAGTGCCAATACAGGGGGAATAGGCTACACCTTC. Translation gives CSANTGGIGYTF.